This is a list of T cell receptor beta chains from one sample in a study of cytomegalovirus exposure and HLA in healthy donors. Sequencing was performed with immunoSEQ multiplex PCR; in TCRdb, only in-frame clones are kept and a portion is missing. The sample has around 400,000 clones; approximately 90% are singletons. Material for sequencing was PBMCs. These receptors originate from a woman aged 18-35 years in good health and CMV-seronegative. CDR3s include the opening cysteine and the closing phenylalanine or tryptophan. Each record gives: D gene, J gene, clone size, V gene, CDR3 DNA, CDR3 protein. The D gene is left open where the match is weak. Clone size appears in some rows only: once, few, many, or a class for an expanded clone.

>.|TRBJ1-5|.|TRBV5-4
TGTGCCAGCAGCTTGGACAGGGATCAGCCCCAGCATTTT
CASSLDRDQPQHF
>.|TRBJ1-1|.|TRBV11-2
TGTGCCAGCAGAGCGGACGGCCTGAACACTGAAGCTTTCTTT
CASRADGLNTEAFF
>TRBD2|TRBJ2-1|.|TRBV5-6
TGTGCCAGCAGCTTCTTGCAGACTAGCGGGAGTATGGAGCAGTTCTTC
CASSFLQTSGSMEQFF
>.|TRBJ1-2|.|TRBV10-2
TGCGCCAGCAGTGAGTCTATGGCTGACTCAAACTATGGCTACACCTTC
CASSESMADSNYGYTF
>TRBD2|TRBJ2-1|.|TRBV6-5
TGTGCCAGCAGTTACACTAGCGGGGGGTACAATGAGCAGTTCTTC
CASSYTSGGYNEQFF
>TRBD1|TRBJ2-1|.|TRBV2
TGTGCCAGCCCGGGACAGTTACTAGGCAATGAGCAGTTCTTC
CASPGQLLGNEQFF
>.|TRBJ2-7|.|TRBV7-9
TGTGCCAGCAGCTTAGATGGGACAACCTACGAGCAGTACTTC
CASSLDGTTYEQYF
>.|TRBJ1-5|few|TRBV28
TGTGCCAGCAGTTTAGAGCTCAATCAGCCCCAGCATTTT
CASSLELNQPQHF
>.|TRBJ2-3|.|TRBV2
TGTGCCAGCAGTGAGAGAACGGGGGTGATAAACACAGATACGCAGTATTTT
CASSERTGVINTDTQYF
>.|TRBJ1-1|.|TRBV9
TGTGCCAGCAGCGGCGGGGAGGGGGACACTGAAGCTTTCTTT
CASSGGEGDTEAFF
>.|TRBJ1-2|once|TRBV30
TGTGCCTGGAGTGTGGGCGGGGCCAGCTACACCTTC
CAWSVGGASYTF
>TRBD1|TRBJ1-5|.|TRBV5-1
TGCGCCAGCAGCTGGACAGGGGAGAGGAATCAGCCCCAGCATTTT
CASSWTGERNQPQHF
>TRBD1|TRBJ1-1|.|TRBV27
TGTGCCAGCCGGGACAGGGGGTTCGTAGACACTGAAGCTTTCTTT
CASRDRGFVDTEAFF
>TRBD1|TRBJ2-7|.|TRBV18
TGTGCCAGCTCACCGGGACAGGGGGCGGAAGAGCAGTACTTC
CASSPGQGAEEQYF
>TRBD2|TRBJ2-2|.|TRBV10-2
TGCGCCAGCGAATTAGCGGGGGGAGCCGGGGAGCTGTTTTTT
CASELAGGAGELFF
>TRBD1|TRBJ1-1|.|TRBV6-1
TGTGCCAGCGGAAGTGACAGGGGGTATCTGGCTTTCTTT
CASGSDRGYLAFF
>TRBD1|TRBJ1-2|.|TRBV6-5
TGTGCCAGCAGTTCACAGGGGTACTATGGCTACACCTTC
CASSSQGYYGYTF
>TRBD1|TRBJ2-2|.|TRBV5-1
TGCGCCAGCAGCCAAATTACAGGGGGCAATGTCGGGGAGCTGTTTTTT
CASSQITGGNVGELFF
>TRBD2|TRBJ2-7|.|TRBV5-1
TGCGCCAGCAGCTTTCAACAAGTCGCGCTAGCGGGAGCCTACGAGCAGTACTTC
CASSFQQVALAGAYEQYF
>TRBD2|TRBJ2-7|.|TRBV5-6
TGTGCCAGCAGCTACCCGGGACTAGCGGGGGGCGAGCAGTACTTC
CASSYPGLAGGEQYF
>TRBD1|TRBJ2-7|.|TRBV5-8
TGTGCCAGCAGCTTACAGGGGCGCTTTTCCGGCGAGCAGTACTTC
CASSLQGRFSGEQYF
>.|TRBJ2-3|.|TRBV6-5
TGTGCCAGCAGGTCCCTGCGGAGCACAGATACGCAGTATTTT
CASRSLRSTDTQYF
>TRBD1|TRBJ2-3|.|TRBV6-1
TGTGCCAGTCGAACAGGGGACAGCCTCACAGATACGCAGTATTTT
CASRTGDSLTDTQYF
>.|TRBJ1-4|.|TRBV29-1
TGCAGCGTTGAACAGGAGGAGGGGATCGCAACTAATGAAAAACTGTTTTTT
CSVEQEEGIATNEKLFF
>TRBD2|TRBJ2-2|.|TRBV19
TGTGCCAGCGGGGGGGTTACAGTCACCGGGGAGCTGTTTTTT
CASGGVTVTGELFF
>.|TRBJ2-7|.|TRBV6-5
TGTGCCAGCAGTGACATGGGGCAGGGTAAGCAGTACTTC
CASSDMGQGKQYF
>TRBD1|TRBJ1-1|.|TRBV27
TGTGCCAGCAGTTTCGACAGGGCTGGTGAAGCTTTCTTT
CASSFDRAGEAFF
>TRBD1|TRBJ1-1|few|TRBV30
TGTGCCTGGAGTTCATGGACAGGGATAAACACTGAAGCTTTCTTT
CAWSSWTGINTEAFF
>.|TRBJ1-5|.|TRBV7-9
TGTGCCAGCAGCTCTCATGGGGACAACGATCAGCCCCAGCATTTT
CASSSHGDNDQPQHF
>TRBD1|TRBJ2-1|.|TRBV29-1
TGCAGCGTTGAAACTGGGACAGGGAGGGCCAATGAGCAGTTCTTC
CSVETGTGRANEQFF
>.|TRBJ1-2|.|TRBV5-6
TGTGCCAGCAGCTTGGGGCGGGGAAGCCCCTATGGCTACACCTTC
CASSLGRGSPYGYTF
>TRBD1|TRBJ2-7|.|TRBV4-1
TGCGCCAGCAGCCAAGATCGGACAGGGACCTACGAGCAGTACTTC
CASSQDRTGTYEQYF
>.|TRBJ1-3|.|TRBV6-5
TGTGCCAGCAGTGAGGACTCTGGAAACACCATATATTTT
CASSEDSGNTIYF
>.|TRBJ2-1|.|TRBV11-2
TGTGCCAGCAGCACTAGGCGGGATGAGCAGTTCTTC
CASSTRRDEQFF
>TRBD1|TRBJ2-5|.|TRBV10-3
TGTGCCATCAGAAGGGACAGCGGAGAGACCCAGTACTTC
CAIRRDSGETQYF
>.|TRBJ2-3|.|TRBV27
TGTGCCAGCAGTTTCCGGGGGAGCACAGATACGCAGTATTTT
CASSFRGSTDTQYF
>TRBD1|TRBJ2-5|.|TRBV13
TGTGCCAGCAGCCACAGGACAGGGCAGACCCAGTACTTC
CASSHRTGQTQYF
>.|TRBJ2-3|.|TRBV5-6
TGTGCCAGCAGCATAGCGGAACCCCCGGATACGCAGTATTTT
CASSIAEPPDTQYF
>.|TRBJ2-7|.|TRBV18
TGTGCCAGCTCACCACAGGGAACGGGGGAGCAGTACTTC
CASSPQGTGEQYF
>TRBD1|TRBJ1-5|few|TRBV18
TGTGCCAGCTCACCACCGGAGACAGGGAGTCAGCCCCAGCATTTT
CASSPPETGSQPQHF
>.|TRBJ2-1|.|TRBV29-1
TGCAGCGTTGAAGGTCCAGTATCTGAGCAGTTCTTC
CSVEGPVSEQFF
>.|TRBJ1-2|.|TRBV5-4
TGTGCCAGCAGCTTGATAGGCGGGAGAGGCTACACCTTC
CASSLIGGRGYTF
>TRBD1|TRBJ1-5|.|TRBV19
TGTGCCAGTAGTATGAGAGCTGGACAGGGGACAAATAGCAATCAGCCCCAGCATTTT
CASSMRAGQGTNSNQPQHF
>.|TRBJ2-3|.|TRBV19
TGTGCCAGTACCCCTAGCGTAGCGACAGATACGCAGTATTTT
CASTPSVATDTQYF
>TRBD1|TRBJ1-6|.|TRBV6-6
TGTGCCAGCAGTTACTCAGGGGGCGGGAATTCACCCCTCCACTTT
CASSYSGGGNSPLHF
>.|TRBJ1-4|.|TRBV6-6
TGTGCCAGCAGCCCACAGACAACTAATGAAAAACTGTTTTTT
CASSPQTTNEKLFF
>TRBD2|TRBJ2-7|.|TRBV2
TGTGCCAGCAGTGTCCTCAAAGGACTAGCGGGGGAGACCTACGAGCAGTACTTC
CASSVLKGLAGETYEQYF
>TRBD2|TRBJ2-3|.|TRBV5-1
TGCGCCAGCAGCTTGGAACTAGCGGGAGCGACAGATACGCAGTATTTT
CASSLELAGATDTQYF
>.|TRBJ2-7|.|TRBV23-1
TGCGCCAGCAGGGACTGCGCCTCCTACGAGCAGTACTTC
CASRDCASYEQYF
>.|TRBJ2-3|.|TRBV10-1
TGCGCCAGCAGTGAGCGGGTCAGCACGAGCACAGATACGCAGTATTTT
CASSERVSTSTDTQYF
>.|TRBJ2-6|.|TRBV18
TGTGCCAGCTCACCACCGTCTGCAGGGGGGATCTCTGGGGCCAACGTCCTGACTTTC
CASSPPSAGGISGANVLTF
>.|TRBJ2-1|.|TRBV7-2
TGTGCCAGCAGCTTATCTGTTAGCGCCAATGAGCAGTTCTTC
CASSLSVSANEQFF
>TRBD2|TRBJ2-1|.|TRBV5-1
TGCGCCAGCAGCTTGATAGCGGGAGGGCTCAATGAGCAGTTCTTC
CASSLIAGGLNEQFF